One and the same sample provided the 15 T cell receptor beta chains below, sequenced in a study of shared clonotypes between healthy human individuals. Profiled with immunoSEQ multiplex PCR; TCRdb holds only in-frame clones, not every one. The sample lists roughly 1,000,000 clones, around three quarters occurring once. The sample comprised memory CD4+ T cells from PBMCs. Documented subset: CD45RA-negative fraction. These receptors were obtained from a young man in good health. Some clones in this sample may be carry-over from other donors' samples.

The V and J genes are TRBV29-1 and TRBJ1-2; D perhaps matches TRBD1 (6 bases). V was trimmed by 2 bases and J by 6 bases, leaving 10 bases between them. From germline, CDR1 is SQVTM and CDR2 ANQGSEA. The CDR3 loop spans 12 amino acids. CDR3 coding DNA: TGCAGCGTTGAAAACAGGGATAATGGCTACACCTTC. It is translated as CSVENRDNGYTF.

The rearrangement links TRBV29-1 to TRBJ2-7; the match to TRBD1 covers 10 bases. Germline CDR1 and CDR2: SQVTM and ANQGSEA. V lost 4 bases, J lost 1 base, and 4 bases stayed unmatched. CDR3 length: 14 residues. Written as DNA, the CDR3 is TGCAGCGTTGCGGGGGACAGGGGATCCTACGAGCAGTACTTC. It specifies CSVAGDRGSYEQYF.

The chain uses TRBV18 and TRBJ1-3; TRBD1 is a possible D gene (5 bases). Deletions cut 3 bases from V and 2 bases from J, with 11 bases between. Looked up from germline, CDR1 is KGHSH and CDR2 is LQKENI. The CDR3 spans 15 residues. CDR3 sequence: CASSPTTGAGNTIYF. DNA for the CDR3: TGTGCCAGCTCACCCACGACGGGGGCTGGAAACACCATATATTTT.

V is TRBV30 and J is TRBJ1-4, with 7 bases that match TRBD1. Unmatched junction bases numbered 7, after V lost 4 bases and J lost 8 bases. Germline values: CDR1 GTSNPN, CDR2 SVGIG (reference sequence). The CDR3 consists of 13 residues. Here the CDR3 reads CAWNRRGQEKLFF. In DNA form, the CDR3 reads TGTGCCTGGAATCGTAGGGGACAGGAAAAACTGTTTTTT.

Regarding this clone: Other nucleotide sequences from this sample produce the same CDR3. The chain is built from TRBV15 and TRBJ1-1; D not resolved. The V end lost 2 bases, the J end lost 0 bases, and 4 bases lay between the germline ends. CDR3 length: 13 amino acids. Germline V gene sequence: CDR1 LNHNV, CDR2 YYDKDF (reference sequence). The CDR3 loop reads CATSRQLNTEAFF. In DNA, the CDR3 is TGTGCCACCAGCAGACAGTTGAACACTGAAGCTTTCTTT.

The chain couples TRBV6-1 to TRBJ2-3, with 8 bases identical to TRBD1. The V and J ends lost 1 base and 4 bases, in that order; junction bases with no gene match: 7. The germline V gene has CDR1 MNHNS and CDR2 SASEGT. The CDR3 loop spans 16 amino acids. Written as DNA, the CDR3 is TGTGCCAGCAGTGAAGAATGGGGCAGGGGGCCAGATACGCAGTATTTT. Protein sequence: CASSEEWGRGPDTQYF.

The V call is TRBV5-4, the J call TRBJ1-1; D ambiguous. Trimming cost V 4 bases and J 1 base, with 11 bases left between them. This CDR3 is built from 14 residues. The V gene's germline CDR1 is SGHNT and CDR2 YYREEE (reference sequence). The CDR3 DNA reads as TGTGCCAGCAGCCTCGGTGGCTGGAACACTGAAGCTTTCTTT. Translation: CASSLGGWNTEAFF.

This clone showed up just a few times. The chain has TRBV14 and TRBJ1-1; D remains ambiguous. The CDR3 is 13 amino acids. Germline values: CDR1 SGHDN, CDR2 FVKESK. V was pared by 4 bases and J by 2 bases, with 8 bases between. The CDR3 DNA sequence: TGTGCCAGCAGCCGGCAGAAAAACACTGAAGCTTTCTTT. It is translated as CASSRQKNTEAFF.

This clone was seen a handful of times. The genes are TRBV5-6 and TRBJ1-1; no clear D gene. In germline, CDR1 is SGHDT, CDR2 YYEEEE. Trimming removed 2 bases from V and 0 bases from J, with 5 bases in between. The CDR3 loop spans 13 amino acids. The CDR3 reads CASSLRMNTEAFF. The CDR3 DNA is TGTGCCAGCAGCTTACGTATGAACACTGAAGCTTTCTTT.

Points on this clone: A much bigger clone sits one base away, suggesting this may be a read error. This chain joins TRBV6-1 and TRBJ2-6; D gene unclear. With 4 bases removed from V and 0 bases from J, the gap between germline ends came to 4 bases. CDR1 and CDR2 from the germline V gene are MNHNS and SASEGT. The CDR3 covers 14 residues. CDR3 residues: CASSGYSGANVLTF. The DNA for the CDR3 is TGTGCCAGCAGTGGGTACTCTGGGGCCAACGTCCTGACTTTC.

The chain has TRBV2 and TRBJ1-2, with D possibly TRBD1 on 5 matching bases. This CDR3 has 14 amino acids. V was trimmed by 5 bases and J by 8 bases, leaving 18 bases between them. The germline V gene has CDR1 SNHLY and CDR2 FYNNEI. The CDR3 nucleotides are TGTGCCAGCAGTCTAAGTAGGAGGGACGGGGGCTACACCTTC. Amino acid sequence: CASSLSRRDGGYTF.

This clone was detected once. In DNA form, the CDR3 reads TGTGCCAGCAGCTTGACAGGGGGCGGAGCGGACACTGAAGCTTTCTTT. Translation gives CASSLTGGGADTEAFF. The V gene is TRBV7-3, the J gene TRBJ1-1; 10 bases fit TRBD1. Germline V lookup: CDR1 SGHTA, CDR2 FQGTGA. The CDR3 length is 16 residues. The ends lost 3 bases at V and 3 bases at J; junction bases unmatched: 7.

For this clone: Distinct nucleotide sequences in the sample also encode this CDR3. The CDR3 DNA reads TGTGCCAGCAGCGTACAGGGTACAGATACGCAGTATTTT. It translates to CASSVQGTDTQYF. The rearrangement uses TRBV9 and TRBJ2-3; D might be TRBD1 (5 bases). The CDR3 length is 13 residues. Trimming cost V 1 base and J 3 bases, with 6 bases left between them. Germline-derived CDR1 and CDR2 are SGDLS and YYNGEE.

The V call is TRBV5-1, the J call TRBJ1-2; 8 nucleotides align to TRBD1. V was pared by 4 bases and J by 3 bases, with 8 bases of the junction left unmatched. Germline V lookup: CDR1 SGHRS, CDR2 YFSETQ. The CDR3 loop spans 15 amino acids. DNA of the CDR3: TGCGCCAGCAGCCTTAAACAGGGGGAAGACTATGGCTACACCTTC. This translates into CASSLKQGEDYGYTF.

This chain links TRBV7-2 with TRBJ2-5; D is tentatively TRBD1 or TRBD2 (5 bases each). The CDR3 extends over 15 amino acids. CDR1 is SGHTA and CDR2 is FQGNSA in the germline V gene. V was trimmed by 5 bases and J by 4 bases, leaving 17 bases between them. The CDR3 loop is CASSPGPGSAETQYF. The CDR3 DNA reads TGTGCCAGCAGCCCGGGACCGGGATCGGCAGAGACCCAGTACTTC.